This T cell receptor (beta chain) was sequenced for a study of T-cell reconstitution after alpha-beta-depleted transplantation in children. The study, taken as a whole, reports: Counts and diversity of T cells one year after transplant came mostly from newly produced T cells. Expanded graft clones numbering several hundred reportedly gave rise to alpha-beta T cells about two months after transplant. TCRbeta diversity was high at day 60 in some patients (a result of surviving recipient T cells and thymic progenitors).

The V gene's germline CDR1 is SQVTM and CDR2 ANQGSEA. The CDR3 length is 14 residues. V was shortened by 6 bases and J by 2 bases, with 15 bases between the two germline ends. Unique molecular identifiers were used in preparing the TCRbeta library. TCRdb redid the calling of the PCR reads with MiXCR, one entry per CDR3 protein. Seen here are 100,000 to 150,000 distinct CDR3 sequences, roughly 24% observed once, and the top ten hold about 11%. Concerning this clonotype itself: Antigen unknown.

V is TRBV29-1 and J is TRBJ2-3; no clear D. Specimen: PBMCs, mostly from graft donor cells, collected 180 days after TCRalphabeta/CD19-depleted stem cell transplant. The TCR sequence derives from a male patient aged 2-15 years who had a stem cell transplant for chronic granulomatous disease, so the T cells may come from the graft donor. The CDR3 loop is CSVLSLGFTDTQYF. The CDR3 DNA sequence: TGCAGCGTCCTCAGTCTCGGTTTCACAGATACGCAGTATTTT.